The next 14 T cell receptor beta chains were all read from a single sample in a study of shared clonotypes between healthy human individuals. Produced via immunoSEQ multiplex PCR; TCRdb's table is partial and in-frame only. Of more than 2 million clones listed, approximately 95% are singletons. Sequencing used naive CD4+ T cells sorted from blood. Subset: CD45RA+ positively selected. Every receptor here comes from a man between 18 and 29 years old in good health.

The chain joins TRBV20-1 to TRBJ2-1; D unresolved. Per the germline V gene, CDR1 is DFQATT and CDR2 is SNEGSKA (reference sequence). The ends were cut back, 5 bases at V and 5 bases at J, with 7 bases in the middle. The CDR3 consists of 11 residues. CDR3 region: CSASKDNEQFF. The DNA for the CDR3 is TGCAGTGCTTCTAAAGACAATGAGCAGTTCTTC.

The count of this clone is one. V is TRBV6-6 and J is TRBJ1-1; D is undetermined. Germline V gives CDR1 MNHNY, CDR2 SVGAGI (reference sequence). V lost 8 bases and J 2 bases, leaving 9 bases between the germline ends. The CDR3 is 12 amino acids. Written as DNA, the CDR3 is TGTGCCAGCCAACCCCCAAACACTGAAGCTTTCTTT. Protein sequence: CASQPPNTEAFF.

About this clone itself: Other nucleotide sequences in the sample specify the same CDR3. J is TRBJ2-7 and V is TRBV5-4; D remains unclear. From germline, CDR1 is SGHNT and CDR2 YYREEE (reference sequence). The CDR3 runs 12 residues. V shed 2 bases and J shed 0 bases, with 3 bases lying between them. Written as DNA, the CDR3 is TGTGCCAGCAGCTTAAACTCCTACGAGCAGTACTTC. This sequence encodes CASSLNSYEQYF.

This clone was recorded only once. The rearrangement joins TRBV7-9 to TRBJ2-2; D tentatively fits TRBD1 or TRBD2 (6 bases each). The CDR3 consists of 18 residues. V dropped 5 bases and J dropped 5 bases, with 24 bases sitting between them. Looked up from germline, CDR1 is SEHNR and CDR2 is FQNEAQ (reference sequence). CDR3 DNA: TGTGCCAGCAGCCAAGGGGGTAGCGGAGCCGGCAGGACCGGGGAGCTGTTTTTT. Residues: CASSQGGSGAGRTGELFF.

The rearrangement joins TRBV13 to TRBJ2-3; 11 bases align to TRBD1. After removal of 5 bases from V and 3 bases from J, the junction contained 7 bases not matched to a gene. The CDR3 sequence is 16 residues long. The germline V gene has CDR1 PRHDT and CDR2 FYEKMQ (reference sequence). For the CDR3, the DNA is TGTGCCAGCAGCCTCGGACAGGGGGCACGGACAGATACGCAGTATTTT. This translates into CASSLGQGARTDTQYF.

Notes on this clone: The sample holds other DNA sequences that translate to the same CDR3. The J gene is TRBJ2-7, the V gene TRBV7-9; D is unclear. Germline V gene sequence: CDR1 SEHNR, CDR2 FQNEAQ (reference sequence). V lost 5 bases and J lost 3, with 5 bases in between. The CDR3 is 11 residues long. In DNA form, the CDR3 reads TGTGCCAGCAGCCCGGGCTACGAGCAGTACTTC. It specifies CASSPGYEQYF.

The J gene is TRBJ1-2, the V gene TRBV19; tentatively, D is TRBD1 (5 bases). This CDR3 contains 12 residues. Germline values: CDR1 LNHDA, CDR2 SQIVND (reference sequence). V was pared by 5 bases and J by 8 bases, with 12 bases between. CDR3 in DNA: TGTGCCAGTAGTGACAGTCCTCCGGGCTACACCTTC. Its protein is CASSDSPPGYTF.

The rearrangement uses TRBV14 and TRBJ2-7, with 8 nucleotides matching TRBD2. The germline V gene has CDR1 SGHDN and CDR2 FVKESK. This CDR3 is built from 14 residues. The ends lost 2 bases at V and 6 bases at J; junction bases unmatched: 6. CDR3 sequence (DNA): TGTGCCAGCAGCCAACTCGGACTAGCTGCCGAGCAGTACTTC. This translates into CASSQLGLAAEQYF.

This clone has only one observation. The V gene is TRBV6-5, the J gene TRBJ2-7; a possible D gene is TRBD2 (6 bases). Germline loops: CDR1 MNHEY, CDR2 SVGAGI. The CDR3 extends over 14 amino acids. Trimming took 7 bases from V and 2 from J, leaving 15 bases between them. CDR3 DNA: TGTGCCAGCACCAAAGCGGGTCGCGCCTACGAGCAGTACTTC. Translating it yields CASTKAGRAYEQYF.

The chain has TRBV7-6 and TRBJ1-2; no definite D call. The germline V gene has CDR1 SGHVS and CDR2 FNYEAQ. Trimming took off 9 bases at V and 4 bases at J, with 15 bases between the two ends. The CDR3 runs to 13 residues. DNA for the CDR3: TGTGCCAGGGGCAAAGGGCGGTTCTATGGCTACACCTTC. It codes for CARGKGRFYGYTF.

The chain combines TRBV7-2 with TRBJ2-7, with TRBD2 matching over 9 bases. Trimming took 0 bases from V and 9 from J; bases not matched to a gene: 6. The CDR3 covers 14 residues. Germline CDR1 SGHTA, CDR2 FQGNSA. The chain's CDR3 is CASSLAGREGSQYF. The CDR3 coding sequence is TGTGCCAGCAGCTTAGCCGGGCGGGAGGGCTCGCAGTACTTC. The full variable domain, completed using reference TRBV7-2 and TRBJ2-7, is GAGVSQSPSNKVTEKGKDVELRCDPISGHTALYWYRQSLGQGLEFLIYFQGNSAPDKSGLPSDRFSAERTGGSVSTLTIQRTQQEDSAVYLCASSLAGREGSQYFGPGTRLTVT.

The chain recombines TRBV19 with TRBJ2-5, with TRBD1 matching over 7 bases. V was pared by 3 bases and J by 7 bases, with 8 bases of the junction left unmatched. The CDR3 loop spans 14 amino acids. Germline V CDR1 and CDR2: LNHDA, SQIVND (reference sequence). This chain's CDR3 is CASSIRGQEGTQYF. The CDR3 DNA sequence: TGTGCCAGTAGTATCCGCGGACAGGAAGGGACCCAGTACTTC.

CDR3 residues: CASSQDQGSSTDTQYF. The CDR3 DNA reads as TGCGCCAGCAGCCAAGATCAGGGATCTAGCACAGATACGCAGTATTTT. The V call is TRBV4-1, the J call TRBJ2-3; D is possibly TRBD1 (5 bases). Germline loops: CDR1 MGHRA, CDR2 YSYEKL. There are 16 residues in the CDR3. Trimming removed 0 bases at V and 0 bases at J, with 10 bases between.

Here the CDR3 DNA reads TGTGCCTGGAGTGGCCTTCAGGGGAGGGGGAACACTGAAGCTTTCTTT. Translated: CAWSGLQGRGNTEAFF. The rearrangement joins TRBV30 to TRBJ1-1; D is perhaps TRBD1 (6 bases). Germline loops: CDR1 GTSNPN, CDR2 SVGIG (reference sequence). V lost 1 base to trimming and J lost 1 base, with 16 bases between them. This CDR3 region has 16 residues.